Listed here are 25 T cell receptor beta chains from one sample, sequenced in a study of radiation and T cells in renal cell carcinoma. The time point here: blood 4 weeks post-SBRT, at nephrectomy. The treatment denotes: 15 Gy SBRT to primary tumor, nephrectomy 4 weeks later. Generated by immunoSEQ multiplex PCR, the TCRdb table keeps only in-frame clones and is missing some. The sample includes about 83,000 clones, roughly 80% seen only once; the top ten take over 2%. The input for sequencing was blood, taken from a patient whose treatment included radiotherapy and nephrectomy. The receptors here all came from a woman aged 55 to 70 with renal cell carcinoma.

The chain carries TRBV10-2 and TRBJ1-6, with TRBD1 matching 7 bases. With V trimmed by 6 bases and J by 9 bases, 5 bases remained unmatched. Germline CDR1 WSHSY, CDR2 SAAADI. CDR3 length: 13 amino acids. The DNA of the CDR3 is TGCGCCAGCAGGGCGACAGGGAGTTCACCCCTCCACTTT. It encodes CASRATGSSPLHF.

The V gene is TRBV28, the J gene TRBJ1-1; the D is unclear. Germline V CDR1 and CDR2: MDHEN, SYDVKM. CDR3 length: 13 residues. The V gene lost 6 bases and the J gene lost 4 bases, with 12 bases spanning the gap. CDR3: CASSREIPTEAFF. The CDR3 nucleotides read TGTGCCAGCAGCCGGGAAATTCCCACTGAAGCTTTCTTT.

J is TRBJ2-5 and V is TRBV7-3; 9 bases are a match to TRBD2. CDR1 is SGHTA and CDR2 is FQGTGA in the germline V gene. This CDR3 is built from 17 residues. The ends lost 0 bases at V and 5 bases at J; junction bases unmatched: 10. The CDR3 DNA is TGTGCCAGCAGCTTAACGTCAGCGGGGGGCGGCCTGGAGACCCAGTACTTC. The encoded protein is CASSLTSAGGGLETQYF.

The rearrangement links TRBV6-1 to TRBJ1-1, with D uncertain. V was clipped by 2 bases and J by 5 bases, with 15 bases between them. This CDR3 contains 15 residues. The germline V gene encodes CDR1 MNHNS and CDR2 SASEGT. This CDR3 is CASSEHVVFGTEAFF. In DNA, the CDR3 is TGTGCCAGCAGTGAACATGTGGTTTTTGGGACTGAAGCTTTCTTT.

The chain links TRBV6-5 to TRBJ2-7; D gene ambiguous. Between the trimmed V and J ends, which lost 10 bases and 4 bases, there was a span of 17 bases. The CDR3 runs 13 residues. From germline, CDR1 is MNHEY and CDR2 SVGAGI. The chain's CDR3 is CAIKGPLDYEQYF. In DNA, the CDR3 is TGTGCCATCAAGGGCCCCCTAGATTACGAGCAGTACTTC.

The rearrangement uses TRBV5-6 and TRBJ1-5, with 10 bases identical to TRBD1. In germline, CDR1 is SGHDT, CDR2 YYEEEE. This CDR3 spans 15 amino acids. J gave up 2 bases and V 2 bases, and 1 base lay outside the gene matches. CDR3 coding DNA: TGTGCCAGCAGCTTCGGGACAGGGGGCAATCAGCCCCAGCATTTT. Protein sequence: CASSFGTGGNQPQHF.

The chain links TRBV7-9 to TRBJ2-2; TRBD1 might be the D (6 bases). The CDR3 loop spans 14 amino acids. The germline V gene encodes CDR1 SEHNR and CDR2 FQNEAQ (reference sequence). Trimming cost V 4 bases and J 6 bases, with 12 bases left between them. The CDR3 DNA reads as TGTGCCAGCAGCTGGGTAGGGGGTGCCGGGGAGCTGTTTTTT. As protein: CASSWVGGAGELFF.

This rearrangement joins TRBV28 to TRBJ1-1; a weak D match, TRBD1 (5 bases). The ends were cut back, 2 bases at V and 3 bases at J, with 16 bases in the middle. Germline V gene sequence: CDR1 MDHEN, CDR2 SYDVKM. The CDR3 extends over 16 amino acids. The CDR3: CASSLPSLGGDTEAFF. The DNA of the CDR3 is TGTGCCAGCAGTTTACCCTCCCTGGGGGGGGACACTGAAGCTTTCTTT.

This clone came up a few times. The CDR3 DNA follows: TGTGCCCAGGGACAGAACCGGATATATTTT. Translating gives CAQGQNRIYF. The V and J genes are TRBV30 and TRBJ1-3, with 7 bases aligning to TRBD1. The CDR3 has 10 amino acids. Germline V gene lookup returns CDR1 GTSNPN and CDR2 SVGIG (reference sequence). Trimming took 8 bases from V and 13 from J; bases not matched to a gene: 8. The entire variable domain, with the rest obtained from reference TRBV30 and TRBJ1-3, is as follows: SQTIHQWPATLVQPVGSPLSLECTVEGTSNPNLYWYRQAAGRGLQLLFYSVGIGQISSEVPQNLSASRPQDRQFILSSKKLLLSDSGFYLCAQGQNRIYFGEGSWLTVV.

The chain combines TRBV7-9 with TRBJ2-7; 8 positions match TRBD2. The CDR3 is 15 amino acids. V trimming: 1 base; J trimming: 4 bases; junction bases outside the gene matches: 6. Germline loops: CDR1 SEHNR, CDR2 FQNEAQ (reference sequence). The CDR3 reads CASSLGTSGSYEQYF. CDR3 bases: TGTGCCAGCAGCTTAGGAACTAGCGGAAGTTACGAGCAGTACTTC.

The rearrangement joins TRBV5-4 to TRBJ1-6, with a possible D match to TRBD1 (5 bases). Deletions cut 0 bases from V and 9 bases from J, with 13 bases between. Germline CDR1 reads SGHNT; CDR2 reads YYREEE (reference sequence). This CDR3 is 15 amino acids long. This CDR3 is CASSLEGMGVSPLHF. CDR3 nucleotides: TGTGCCAGCAGCTTGGAAGGGATGGGGGTTTCACCCCTCCACTTT. Supplemented by reference TRBV5-4 and TRBJ1-6, the full variable domain reads ETGVTQSPTHLIKTRGQQVTLRCSSQSGHNTVSWYQQALGQGPQFIFQYYREEENGRGNFPPRFSGLQFPNYSSELNVNALELDDSALYLCASSLEGMGVSPLHFGNGTRLTVT.

The chain has TRBV19 and TRBJ1-1, with unresolved D. V was pared by 3 bases and J by 0 bases, with 8 bases between. The CDR3 runs to 14 residues. Germline CDR1 is LNHDA and CDR2 is SQIVND (reference sequence). CDR3 nucleotides: TGTGCCAGTAGTATCACACGGATGAACACTGAAGCTTTCTTT. Residues: CASSITRMNTEAFF.

The J gene is TRBJ1-1, the V gene TRBV7-9; D gene ambiguous. This CDR3 is built from 16 residues. Between the trimmed V and J ends, which lost 4 bases and 1 base, there was a span of 16 bases. Germline assignment: CDR1 SEHNR and CDR2 FQNEAQ (reference sequence). CDR3 nucleotides: TGTGCCAGCAGCTCCGGACCTCTTCACGGGAACACTGAAGCTTTCTTT. Translated, it gives CASSSGPLHGNTEAFF.

V gene TRBV19 combines with J gene TRBJ1-5; weak D call: TRBD1 (6 bases). V lost 5 bases and J 1 base, leaving 18 bases between the germline ends. This CDR3 is built from 17 residues. CDR1 and CDR2 from the germline V gene are LNHDA and SQIVND (reference sequence). CDR3 in amino acids: CASSLRGQLGSNQPQHF. CDR3 nucleotides: TGTGCCAGTAGTCTCCGCGGACAGTTAGGAAGCAATCAGCCCCAGCATTTT.

This clone was found a few times. This chain links TRBV5-5 with TRBJ1-1; 7 bases are shared with TRBD1. This CDR3 is 12 amino acids long. V lost 2 bases to trimming and J lost 6 bases; unmatched junction nucleotides: 1. Germline CDR1 is SGHKS and CDR2 is YYEKEE (reference sequence). Here the CDR3 reads CASSFQGAEAFF. The CDR3 nucleotides are TGTGCCAGCAGCTTTCAGGGGGCTGAAGCTTTCTTT.

Only one count was recorded for this clone. The chain has TRBV30 and TRBJ1-2, with D tentatively TRBD1 (6 bases). The CDR3 has 14 amino acids. The germline gives CDR1 GTSNPN, CDR2 SVGIG (reference sequence). V was cut by 4 bases and J by 3 bases, with 15 bases left in between. Here the CDR3 reads CAWTLNRVDYGYTF. CDR3 nucleotide sequence: TGTGCCTGGACCCTTAACAGGGTTGACTATGGCTACACCTTC.

The chain combines TRBV30 with TRBJ2-1; tentatively, D is TRBD2 (6 bases). The CDR3 runs 15 residues. Trimming took 0 bases from V and 5 from J, leaving 14 bases between them. Germline lookup yields CDR1 GTSNPN and CDR2 SVGIG (reference sequence). The CDR3 sequence: CAWSVRRGYDNEQFF. DNA for the CDR3: TGTGCCTGGAGTGTACGGAGGGGCTACGACAATGAGCAGTTCTTC.

The rearrangement joins TRBV5-1 to TRBJ2-1; D uncertain. The CDR3 is 15 amino acids. The V gene's germline CDR1 is SGHRS and CDR2 YFSETQ. Trimming stripped 3 bases from V and 9 bases from J, with 19 bases between. CDR3 sequence reads: CASSSEEGPNAEQFF. In DNA form, the CDR3 reads TGCGCCAGCAGCTCCGAGGAAGGGCCGAATGCTGAGCAGTTCTTC.

The chain links TRBV15 to TRBJ1-3; D unresolved. The CDR3 spans 15 residues. V lost 5 bases and J 0 bases, leaving 11 bases between the germline ends. The germline gives CDR1 LNHNV, CDR2 YYDKDF (reference sequence). The CDR3 sequence is CATSPSMFSGNTIYF. CDR3 nucleotides: TGTGCCACCAGCCCTTCCATGTTCTCTGGAAACACCATATATTTT.

V usage is TRBV7-9 and J usage is TRBJ2-7; a weak D match, TRBD2 (6 bases). The CDR3 runs 11 residues. The ends were cut back, 8 bases at V and 5 bases at J, with 10 bases in the middle. CDR1 is SEHNR, CDR2 FQNEAQ, per germline (reference sequence). This chain's CDR3 is CASGSGDEQYF. DNA of the CDR3: TGTGCCAGCGGTTCGGGGGACGAGCAGTACTTC.

This clone appeared a single time. The chain joins TRBV11-1 to TRBJ2-7; D unclear. In germline, CDR1 is SGHAT, CDR2 FQDESV (reference sequence). The CDR3 contains 13 residues. V dropped 5 bases and J dropped 6 bases, with 14 bases sitting between them. CDR3: CASSPLHPGEQYF. CDR3 bases: TGTGCCAGCAGCCCCCTCCACCCCGGCGAGCAGTACTTC.

This sequence joins TRBV9 and TRBJ2-7; 7 bases map to TRBD2. The CDR3 is 16 amino acids. In germline, CDR1 is SGDLS, CDR2 YYNGEE. The V and J ends lost 4 bases and 4 bases, in that order; junction bases with no gene match: 14. The CDR3 sequence: CASSLGAGMELYEQYF. The CDR3 DNA sequence: TGTGCCAGCAGCCTAGGAGCGGGGATGGAACTTTACGAGCAGTACTTC.

This clone was seen a single time. This chain connects TRBV6-5 to TRBJ1-4; no definite D call. V gave up 5 bases and J gave up 2 bases, with 12 bases separating them. The germline V gene encodes CDR1 MNHEY and CDR2 SVGAGI. This CDR3 comprises 15 residues. The CDR3: CASSARGPTNEKLFF. The CDR3, as DNA: TGTGCCAGCAGTGCCCGGGGTCCGACTAATGAAAAACTGTTTTTT.

This chain joins TRBV14 and TRBJ2-7; maybe TRBD2 (6 bases). V was shortened by 3 bases and J by 0 bases, with 12 bases between the two germline ends. The CDR3 contains 15 residues. Per the germline V gene, CDR1 is SGHDN and CDR2 is FVKESK. CDR3 sequence: CASSHGGGDSYEQYF. In nucleotides, the CDR3 is TGTGCCAGCAGCCACGGAGGAGGGGACTCCTACGAGCAGTACTTC.

The chain employs TRBV6-1 and TRBJ1-2; D possibly corresponds to TRBD1 (5 bases). V was shortened by 4 bases and J by 0 bases, with 12 bases between the two germline ends. The CDR3 contains 15 residues. Germline assignment: CDR1 MNHNS and CDR2 SASEGT. This CDR3 is CASSVGQAPNYGYTF. For the CDR3, the DNA is TGTGCCAGCAGTGTGGGGCAGGCGCCTAACTATGGCTACACCTTC.